These 29 T cell receptor beta chains originate from one sample sequenced in a study of shared clonotypes between healthy human individuals. Generated by immunoSEQ multiplex PCR, the TCRdb table keeps only in-frame clones and is missing some. Among 2 million to 3 million clones listed, approximately 94% were seen once. The sequencing sample was made of naive CD4+ T cells from PBMCs. The subset is: CD45RA+ positively selected. The origin of the receptors is a man aged 18-30 years in good health. Some clones in this sample may be carry-over from other donors' samples.

This clone was detected once. The chain is built from TRBV5-4 and TRBJ1-3; no definite D call. There are 14 residues in the CDR3. Trimming left V 3 bases short and J 3 bases short, with 10 bases between. Germline lookup yields CDR1 SGHNT and CDR2 YYREEE (reference sequence). The CDR3 nucleotides are TGTGCCAGCAGCTCGCCTAGGGATGGAAACACCATATATTTT. Amino acids: CASSSPRDGNTIYF.

The chain recombines TRBV5-4 with TRBJ2-7, with a possible D match to TRBD1 (7 bases). The CDR3 length is 16 residues. The V gene's germline CDR1 is SGHNT and CDR2 YYREEE (reference sequence). V was shortened by 2 bases and J by 4 bases, with 19 bases between the two germline ends. CDR3: CASSLGGGQGVYEQYF. DNA for the CDR3: TGTGCCAGCAGCTTAGGAGGGGGGCAGGGGGTGTACGAGCAGTACTTC.

V gene TRBV6-1 combines with J gene TRBJ1-4, with 7 bases aligning to TRBD1. The CDR3 runs 15 residues. Germline trimming cut 6 bases from V and 7 bases from J; bases unmatched to any gene: 11. CDR1 is MNHNS and CDR2 is SASEGT in the germline V gene. CDR3: CASSIQGGKGEKLFF. The CDR3 bases are TGTGCCAGCAGCATTCAGGGGGGTAAAGGTGAAAAACTGTTTTTT.

As to this clone: Other DNA sequences in this sample translate to the same CDR3. The CDR3 DNA follows: TGCGCCAGCAGCTTGGTGGCAGGGGTCTCCTACAATGAGCAGTTCTTC. Translation gives CASSLVAGVSYNEQFF. The rearrangement joins TRBV5-1 to TRBJ2-1; D possibly corresponds to TRBD1 (6 bases). The CDR3 extends over 16 amino acids. V was trimmed by 0 bases and J by 0 bases, leaving 10 bases between them. Germline V gene sequence: CDR1 SGHRS, CDR2 YFSETQ.

The chain couples TRBV7-2 to TRBJ1-5; D call uncertain. The CDR3 totals 14 residues. CDR1 is SGHTA, CDR2 FQGNSA, per germline. V was clipped by 3 bases and J by 5 bases, with 11 bases between them. The CDR3 loop reads CASSLARQDQPQHF. CDR3 in DNA: TGTGCCAGCAGCTTGGCCAGGCAAGATCAGCCCCAGCATTTT.

This clone occurred once. The chain is built from TRBV2 and TRBJ2-3; tentative D call: TRBD2 (5 bases). The CDR3 extends over 13 amino acids. In germline, CDR1 is SNHLY, CDR2 FYNNEI. V was pared by 2 bases and J by 9 bases, with 12 bases between. CDR3 coding DNA: TGTGCCAGCAGTGAATTCAGCCGCGGGACGCAGTATTTT. It codes for CASSEFSRGTQYF. The whole variable domain, filled in from reference TRBV2 and TRBJ2-3, reads EPEVTQTPSHQVTQMGQEVILRCVPISNHLYFYWYRQILGQKVEFLVSFYNNEISEKSEIFDDQFSVERPDGSNFTLKIRSTKLEDSAMYFCASSEFSRGTQYFGPGTRLTVL.

The chain uses TRBV7-6 and TRBJ1-2; TRBD1 is a possible D gene (5 bases). CDR1 is SGHVS, CDR2 FNYEAQ, per germline. Trimming stripped 5 bases from V and 3 bases from J, with 13 bases between. The CDR3 has 14 amino acids. The CDR3 here is CASSPGTFDYGYTF. CDR3 bases: TGTGCCAGCAGCCCCGGGACCTTTGACTATGGCTACACCTTC.

The rearrangement uses TRBV4-1 and TRBJ1-3; D perhaps matches TRBD1 (6 bases). The V end was cut by 0 bases, the J end by 8 bases, with 11 bases between. This CDR3 has 14 residues. Germline V gives CDR1 MGHRA, CDR2 YSYEKL. CDR3 coding DNA: TGCGCCAGCAGCCAAGATGAGGGGGGGGACACCATATATTTT. Protein: CASSQDEGGDTIYF.

The gene calls are TRBV5-1 and TRBJ1-1; D not resolved. This CDR3 comprises 15 residues. The ends were cut back, 3 bases at V and 5 bases at J, with 17 bases in the middle. Germline loops: CDR1 SGHRS, CDR2 YFSETQ. The chain's CDR3 is CASSWSTAEETEAFF. CDR3 coding DNA: TGCGCCAGCAGCTGGAGTACGGCGGAAGAGACTGAAGCTTTCTTT.

The rearrangement joins TRBV7-2 to TRBJ2-7; 10 nucleotides line up with TRBD2. Germline trimming cut 4 bases from V and 9 bases from J; bases unmatched to any gene: 9. Germline V lookup: CDR1 SGHTA, CDR2 FQGNSA. CDR3 length: 14 residues. The CDR3 sequence is CASSSRPGLASQYF. The CDR3 DNA follows: TGTGCCAGCAGCTCACGTCCGGGACTAGCGTCGCAGTACTTC. The full variable domain, rest sourced from reference TRBV7-2 and TRBJ2-7, is GAGVSQSPSNKVTEKGKDVELRCDPISGHTALYWYRQSLGQGLEFLIYFQGNSAPDKSGLPSDRFSAERTGGSVSTLTIQRTQQEDSAVYLCASSSRPGLASQYFGPGTRLTVT.

As regards this clone: This CDR3 is also generated by other DNA sequences in the sample. The V gene is TRBV5-1, the J gene TRBJ2-1; no clear D. Germline CDR1 reads SGHRS; CDR2 reads YFSETQ. The CDR3 loop spans 14 amino acids. V was pared by 1 base and J by 0 bases, with 5 bases between. CDR3 coding DNA: TGCGCCAGCAGCTTGCCTAGCTCCTACAATGAGCAGTTCTTC. Amino acid sequence: CASSLPSSYNEQFF.

The rearrangement links TRBV7-9 to TRBJ2-4; D unresolved. The germline V gene encodes CDR1 SEHNR and CDR2 FQNEAQ (reference sequence). This CDR3 spans 13 amino acids. Trimming removed 1 base at V and 9 bases at J, with 10 bases between. The CDR3 sequence: CASSLEGLGIQYF. Here the CDR3 DNA reads TGTGCCAGCAGCTTAGAGGGTCTGGGCATTCAGTACTTC.

The chain employs TRBV10-3 and TRBJ1-1; D is perhaps TRBD1 (5 bases). Trimming took 6 bases from V and 0 from J, leaving 20 bases between them. CDR1 and CDR2 (germline): ENHRY, SYGVKD. CDR3 length: 17 amino acids. DNA of the CDR3: TGTGCCATCAGCGGGGACCCGCGGAGGTCTATGAACACTGAAGCTTTCTTT. Translation: CAISGDPRRSMNTEAFF.

This clone has a single count. This chain uses TRBV6-6 with TRBJ1-2; possibly TRBD1 for D (5 bases). Germline CDR1 reads MNHNY; CDR2 reads SVGAGI (reference sequence). V was pared by 5 bases and J by 10 bases, with 17 bases between. This CDR3 is 13 amino acids long. CDR3 loop: CASSARGGHAYTF. CDR3 coding DNA: TGTGCCAGCAGTGCAAGGGGAGGTCATGCCTACACCTTC.

The V gene is TRBV28, the J gene TRBJ2-1; 15 bases line up with TRBD2. The CDR3 covers 20 residues. The germline CDR1 and CDR2 sequences are MDHEN and SYDVKM. The V gene end was trimmed by 4 bases and the J gene end by 4 bases; junction bases not matched to a gene: 14. The CDR3 DNA reads TGTGCCAGCAGTTCCCTCGCGGGACTAGCGGGAGGCCCCTCGTACAATGAGCAGTTCTTC. The encoded protein is CASSSLAGLAGGPSYNEQFF.

The CDR3 nucleotides read TGTGCCACCCACAGCGCAACTAATGAAAAACTGTTTTTT. This encodes CATHSATNEKLFF. The chain uses TRBV19 and TRBJ1-4; D not certain. The CDR3 runs to 13 residues. Germline V gives CDR1 LNHDA, CDR2 SQIVND (reference sequence). V lost 10 bases and J lost 0, with 9 bases in between.

This sequence joins TRBV7-2 and TRBJ2-7, with D perhaps TRBD1 or TRBD2 (5 bases each). Germline CDR1 and CDR2: SGHTA and FQGNSA. Trimming pared 0 bases from V and 6 bases from J, leaving 15 bases between. The CDR3 runs to 15 residues. The CDR3 is CASSLATGRGLEQYF. The CDR3 DNA is TGTGCCAGCAGCTTAGCGACGGGACGAGGCCTCGAGCAGTACTTC.

This sequence joins TRBV27 and TRBJ2-2; possibly TRBD1 or TRBD2 for D (5 bases each). Germline V gene data show CDR1 as MNHEY and CDR2 as SMNVEV (reference sequence). The CDR3 has 17 amino acids. The germline V and J ends were trimmed by 2 bases and 4 bases, with 17 bases remaining between them. The CDR3 loop reads CASSLAVGTAITGELFF. For the CDR3, the DNA is TGTGCCAGCAGTTTAGCGGTCGGGACGGCCATCACCGGGGAGCTGTTTTTT.

The chain recombines TRBV29-1 with TRBJ2-3, with 9 bases matching TRBD2. Germline V gene sequence: CDR1 SQVTM, CDR2 ANQGSEA. V was pared by 8 bases and J by 5 bases, with 8 bases of the junction left unmatched. This CDR3 spans 13 amino acids. The CDR3 DNA reads as TGCAGCCAAAGGAGTAGCGGGAGAGATACGCAGTATTTT. This sequence encodes CSQRSSGRDTQYF.

The CDR3: CAWTALRGRVHGYTF. The CDR3, as DNA: TGTGCCTGGACGGCTCTCAGGGGCCGGGTTCATGGCTACACCTTC. This sequence joins TRBV30 and TRBJ1-2; D may be TRBD1 (6 bases). Germline values: CDR1 GTSNPN, CDR2 SVGIG (reference sequence). The CDR3 spans 15 residues. V was shortened by 4 bases and J by 6 bases, with 21 bases between the two germline ends.

The V gene is TRBV18, the J gene TRBJ1-1; 7 bases align to TRBD1. The CDR3 loop spans 16 amino acids. CDR1 and CDR2 (germline): KGHSH, LQKENI. J was trimmed by 0 bases and V by 3 bases; bases with no gene match: 7. The CDR3 bases are TGTGCCAGCTCACCGGGACAGCATCTTTTGAACACTGAAGCTTTCTTT. Protein sequence: CASSPGQHLLNTEAFF.

The chain combines TRBV27 with TRBJ2-2, with D hard to call. This CDR3 has 17 residues. V dropped 6 bases and J dropped 0 bases, with 17 bases sitting between them. Looked up from germline, CDR1 is MNHEY and CDR2 is SMNVEV (reference sequence). CDR3 nucleotide sequence: TGTGCCAGCAGACCCCGACCTAAAACAACGAACACCGGGGAGCTGTTTTTT. This translates into CASRPRPKTTNTGELFF.

As for this clone: Within the sample, other DNA sequences also encode this same CDR3. CDR3 in amino acids: CATSRGGGGETQYF. The DNA of the CDR3 is TGTGCCACCAGCAGAGGCGGCGGAGGAGAGACCCAGTACTTC. The chain uses TRBV15 and TRBJ2-5; possibly TRBD2 for D (5 bases). V gave up 1 base and J gave up 4 bases, with 10 bases separating them. This CDR3 contains 14 residues. The germline gives CDR1 LNHNV, CDR2 YYDKDF (reference sequence).

The J gene is TRBJ2-5, the V gene TRBV19, with TRBD1 matching 7 bases. Germline CDR1 LNHDA, CDR2 SQIVND (reference sequence). V dropped 5 bases and J dropped 5; count of bases not matched to a gene: 11. This CDR3 region has 15 residues. This CDR3 reads CASSRSPGTVETQYF. The CDR3 nucleotides read TGTGCCAGTAGTCGATCCCCCGGGACAGTGGAGACCCAGTACTTC.

The genes are TRBV6-6 and TRBJ2-1; maybe TRBD1 (5 bases). The germline V and J ends were trimmed by 4 bases and 0 bases, with 10 bases remaining between them. The CDR3 is made up of 15 amino acids. The germline V gene encodes CDR1 MNHNY and CDR2 SVGAGI (reference sequence). CDR3 in amino acids: CASSSRTSSYNEQFF. The CDR3 DNA sequence: TGTGCCAGCAGTTCCAGGACAAGCTCCTACAATGAGCAGTTCTTC.

The chain links TRBV6-1 to TRBJ2-2, with unresolved D. This CDR3 spans 16 amino acids. Trimming stripped 0 bases from V and 1 base from J, with 9 bases between. Germline V lookup: CDR1 MNHNS, CDR2 SASEGT. The CDR3 spells CASSEAFLQNTGELFF. For the CDR3, the DNA is TGTGCCAGCAGTGAAGCGTTTCTACAGAACACCGGGGAGCTGTTTTTT.

This clone occurred a few times. The gene calls are TRBV9 and TRBJ1-3, with D possibly being TRBD1 (6 bases). The V gene's germline CDR1 is SGDLS and CDR2 YYNGEE. The V and J ends lost 0 bases and 0 bases respectively, with 10 bases between them. The CDR3 is made up of 16 amino acids. The CDR3 is CASSVEGQLSGNTIYF. The CDR3 DNA reads TGTGCCAGCAGCGTAGAAGGACAGCTCTCTGGAAACACCATATATTTT.

The chain is built from TRBV21-1 and TRBJ2-1. TRBV21-1 is flagged as a pseudogene. The length of the CDR3 is 15 residues. CDR3 residues: CASRGTRRSYNEQFF. In DNA form, the CDR3 reads TGTGCCAGCAGGGGGACCCGCCGCTCCTACAATGAGCAGTTCTTC.

The V call is TRBV19, the J call TRBJ2-3; D gene uncertain. V dropped 4 bases and J dropped 4 bases, with 21 bases sitting between them. The length of the CDR3 is 17 residues. Germline-derived CDR1 and CDR2 are LNHDA and SQIVND (reference sequence). The DNA for the CDR3 is TGTGCCAGTAGTACGACACGGACGACTCAGTTCCCAGATACGCAGTATTTT. Amino acids: CASSTTRTTQFPDTQYF.